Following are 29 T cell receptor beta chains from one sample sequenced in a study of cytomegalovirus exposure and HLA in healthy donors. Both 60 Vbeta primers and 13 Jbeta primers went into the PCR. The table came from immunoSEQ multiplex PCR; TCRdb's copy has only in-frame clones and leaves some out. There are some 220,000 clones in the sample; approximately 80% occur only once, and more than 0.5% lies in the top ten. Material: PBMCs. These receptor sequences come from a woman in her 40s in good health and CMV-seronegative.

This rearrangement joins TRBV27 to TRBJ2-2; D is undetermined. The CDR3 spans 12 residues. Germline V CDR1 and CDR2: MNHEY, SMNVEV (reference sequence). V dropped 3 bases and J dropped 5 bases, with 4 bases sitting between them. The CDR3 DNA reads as TGTGCCAGCAGTTTCCAGACCGGGGAGCTGTTTTTT. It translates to CASSFQTGELFF.

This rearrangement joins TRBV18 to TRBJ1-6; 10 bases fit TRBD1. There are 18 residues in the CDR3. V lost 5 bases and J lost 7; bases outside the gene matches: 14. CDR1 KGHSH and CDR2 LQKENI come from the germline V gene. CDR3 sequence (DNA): TGTGCCAGCTCATCTCTGGGTGGACAGGGGGATAAAAATTCACCCCTCCACTTT. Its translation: CASSSLGGQGDKNSPLHF.

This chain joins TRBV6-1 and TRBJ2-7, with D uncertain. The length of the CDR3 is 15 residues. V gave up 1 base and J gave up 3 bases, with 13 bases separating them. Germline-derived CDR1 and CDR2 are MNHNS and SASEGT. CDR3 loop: CASSEGAPNLYEQYF. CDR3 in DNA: TGTGCCAGCAGTGAAGGGGCGCCCAACCTCTACGAGCAGTACTTC.

The CDR3 DNA reads TGTGCCTGGAGTGTAGGGGCAGGCGACGAGCAGTACTTC. As protein: CAWSVGAGDEQYF. The chain recombines TRBV30 with TRBJ2-7; tentative D call: TRBD1 (5 bases). Germline CDR1 GTSNPN, CDR2 SVGIG (reference sequence). This CDR3 contains 13 residues. The V end was cut by 0 bases, the J end by 5 bases, with 11 bases between.

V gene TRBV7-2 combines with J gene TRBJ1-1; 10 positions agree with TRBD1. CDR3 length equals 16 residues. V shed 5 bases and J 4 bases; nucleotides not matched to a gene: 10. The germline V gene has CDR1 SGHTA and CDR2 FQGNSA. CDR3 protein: CASSETGQGSGTEAFF. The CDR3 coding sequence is TGTGCCAGCAGCGAAACGGGACAGGGGAGTGGCACTGAAGCTTTCTTT.

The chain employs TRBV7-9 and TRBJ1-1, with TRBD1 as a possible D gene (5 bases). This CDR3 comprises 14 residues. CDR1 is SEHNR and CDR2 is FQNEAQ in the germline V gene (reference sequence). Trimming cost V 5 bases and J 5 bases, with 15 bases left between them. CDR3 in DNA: TGTGCCAGCAGCGCCCTCAGGGTGAGGACTGAAGCTTTCTTT. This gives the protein CASSALRVRTEAFF.

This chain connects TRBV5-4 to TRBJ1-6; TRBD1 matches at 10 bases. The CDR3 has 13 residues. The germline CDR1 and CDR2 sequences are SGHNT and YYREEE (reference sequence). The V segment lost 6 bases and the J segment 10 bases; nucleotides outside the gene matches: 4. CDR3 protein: CASMGDRGSPLHF. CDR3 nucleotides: TGTGCCAGCATGGGGGACAGGGGATCACCCCTCCACTTT.

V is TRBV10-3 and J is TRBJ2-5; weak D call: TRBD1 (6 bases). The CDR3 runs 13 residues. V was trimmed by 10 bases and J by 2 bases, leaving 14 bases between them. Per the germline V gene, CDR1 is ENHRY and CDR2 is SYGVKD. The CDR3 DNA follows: TGTGCCACCGAGGGGGAGCCACAAGAGACCCAGTACTTC. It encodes CATEGEPQETQYF.

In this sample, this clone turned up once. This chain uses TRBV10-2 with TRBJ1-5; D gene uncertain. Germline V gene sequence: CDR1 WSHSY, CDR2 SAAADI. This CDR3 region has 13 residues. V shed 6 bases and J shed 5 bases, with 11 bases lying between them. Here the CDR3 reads CASRRARDQPQHF. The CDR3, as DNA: TGCGCCAGCAGGAGGGCTCGGGATCAGCCCCAGCATTTT.

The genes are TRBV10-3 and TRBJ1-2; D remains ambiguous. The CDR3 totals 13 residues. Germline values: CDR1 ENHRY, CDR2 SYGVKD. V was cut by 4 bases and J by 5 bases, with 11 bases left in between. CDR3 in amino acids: CAISGQDNYGYTF. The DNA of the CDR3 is TGTGCCATCAGTGGACAAGATAATTATGGCTACACCTTC.

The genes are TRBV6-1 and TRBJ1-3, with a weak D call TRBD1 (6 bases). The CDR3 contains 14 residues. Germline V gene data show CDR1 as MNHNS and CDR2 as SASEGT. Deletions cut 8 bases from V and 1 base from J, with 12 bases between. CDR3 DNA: TGTGCCAGCGGAGAGGGGGGGTCTGGAAACACCATATATTTT. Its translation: CASGEGGSGNTIYF.

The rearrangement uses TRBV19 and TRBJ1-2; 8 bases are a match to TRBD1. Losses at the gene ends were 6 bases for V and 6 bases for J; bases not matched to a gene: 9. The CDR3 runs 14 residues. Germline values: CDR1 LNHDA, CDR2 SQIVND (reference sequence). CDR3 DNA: TGTGCCAGTAGACCCGGGGCAGGGGGCCATGGCTACACCTTC. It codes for CASRPGAGGHGYTF.

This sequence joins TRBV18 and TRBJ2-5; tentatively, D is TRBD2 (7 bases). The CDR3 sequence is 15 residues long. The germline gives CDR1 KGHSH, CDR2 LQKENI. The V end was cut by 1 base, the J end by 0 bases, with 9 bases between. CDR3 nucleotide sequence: TGTGCCAGCTCACCACGGGAGGGGGACCAAGAGACCCAGTACTTC. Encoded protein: CASSPREGDQETQYF.

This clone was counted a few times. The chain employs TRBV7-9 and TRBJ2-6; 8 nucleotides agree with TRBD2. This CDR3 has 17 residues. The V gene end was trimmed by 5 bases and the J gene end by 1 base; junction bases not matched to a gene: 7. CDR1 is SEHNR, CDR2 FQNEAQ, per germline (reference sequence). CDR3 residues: CASSRTSPISGANVLTF. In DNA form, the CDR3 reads TGTGCCAGCAGCCGGACTAGCCCCATATCTGGGGCCAACGTCCTGACTTTC.

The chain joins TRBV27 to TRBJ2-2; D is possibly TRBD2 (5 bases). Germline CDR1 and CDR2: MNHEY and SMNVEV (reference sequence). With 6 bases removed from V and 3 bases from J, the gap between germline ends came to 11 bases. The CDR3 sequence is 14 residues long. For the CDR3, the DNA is TGTGCCAGCAGGGAAGGGAGCCACACCGGGGAGCTGTTTTTT. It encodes CASREGSHTGELFF.

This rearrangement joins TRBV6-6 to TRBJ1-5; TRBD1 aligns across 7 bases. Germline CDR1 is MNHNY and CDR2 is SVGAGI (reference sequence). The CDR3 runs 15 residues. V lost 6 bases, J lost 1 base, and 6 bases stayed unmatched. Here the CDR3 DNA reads TGTGCCAGCAGACTAGGGGGCGGAAGCAATCAGCCCCAGCATTTT. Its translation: CASRLGGGSNQPQHF.

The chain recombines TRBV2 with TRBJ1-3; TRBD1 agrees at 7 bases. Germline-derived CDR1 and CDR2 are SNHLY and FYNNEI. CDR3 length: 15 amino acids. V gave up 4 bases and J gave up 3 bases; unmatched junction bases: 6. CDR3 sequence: CASSADRAFGNTIYF. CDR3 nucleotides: TGTGCCAGCAGTGCAGACAGGGCTTTTGGAAACACCATATATTTT.

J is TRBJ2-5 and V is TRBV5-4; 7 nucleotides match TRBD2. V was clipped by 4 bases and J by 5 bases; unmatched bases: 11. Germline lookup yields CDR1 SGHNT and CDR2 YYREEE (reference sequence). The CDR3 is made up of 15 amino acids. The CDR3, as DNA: TGTGCCAGCAGCGCCCGACTAGCAGGTGGGGAGACCCAGTACTTC. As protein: CASSARLAGGETQYF.

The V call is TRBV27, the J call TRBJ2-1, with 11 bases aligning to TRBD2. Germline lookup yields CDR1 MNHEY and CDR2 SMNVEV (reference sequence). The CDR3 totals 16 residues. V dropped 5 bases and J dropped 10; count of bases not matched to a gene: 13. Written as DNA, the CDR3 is TGTGCCAGCAGTACCCTAGGTAGCGGGGGGGCGGGGGAGCAGTTCTTC. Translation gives CASSTLGSGGAGEQFF.

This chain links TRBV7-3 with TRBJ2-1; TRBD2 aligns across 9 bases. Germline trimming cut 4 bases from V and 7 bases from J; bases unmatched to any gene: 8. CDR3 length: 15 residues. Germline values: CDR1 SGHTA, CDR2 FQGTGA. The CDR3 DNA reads TGTGCCAGCAGCTCAAGCTTAGCGGGGGTAAATGAGCAGTTCTTC. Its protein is CASSSSLAGVNEQFF. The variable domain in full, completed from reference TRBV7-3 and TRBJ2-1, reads GAGVSQTPSNKVTEKGKYVELRCDPISGHTALYWYRQSLGQGPEFLIYFQGTGAADDSGLPNDRFFAVRPEGSVSTLKIQRTERGDSAVYLCASSSSLAGVNEQFFGPGTRLTVL.

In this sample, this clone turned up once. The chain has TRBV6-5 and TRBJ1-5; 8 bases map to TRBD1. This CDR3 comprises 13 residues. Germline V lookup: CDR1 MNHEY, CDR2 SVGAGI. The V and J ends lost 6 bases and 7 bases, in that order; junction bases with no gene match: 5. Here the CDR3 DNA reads TGTGCCAGCAGCGGACAGGGTGGGCAGCCCCAGCATTTT. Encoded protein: CASSGQGGQPQHF.

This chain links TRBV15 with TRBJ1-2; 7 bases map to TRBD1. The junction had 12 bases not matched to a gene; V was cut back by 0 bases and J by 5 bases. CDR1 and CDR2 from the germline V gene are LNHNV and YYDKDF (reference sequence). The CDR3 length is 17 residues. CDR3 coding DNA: TGTGCCACCAGCAGAGAGAACAGGGGCAGTGTCGGATATGGCTACACCTTC. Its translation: CATSRENRGSVGYGYTF.

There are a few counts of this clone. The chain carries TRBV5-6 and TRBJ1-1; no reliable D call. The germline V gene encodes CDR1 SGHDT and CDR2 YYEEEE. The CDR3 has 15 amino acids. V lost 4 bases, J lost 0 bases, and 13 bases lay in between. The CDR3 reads CASSPGYSLNTEAFF. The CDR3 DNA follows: TGTGCCAGCAGCCCTGGATACAGTCTGAACACTGAAGCTTTCTTT.

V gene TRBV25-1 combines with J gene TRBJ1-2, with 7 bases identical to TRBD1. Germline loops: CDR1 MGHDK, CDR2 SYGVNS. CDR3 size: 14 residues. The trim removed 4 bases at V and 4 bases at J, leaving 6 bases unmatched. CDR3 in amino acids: CASSAPRQGYGYTF. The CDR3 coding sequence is TGTGCCAGCAGTGCCCCCCGACAGGGCTATGGCTACACCTTC.

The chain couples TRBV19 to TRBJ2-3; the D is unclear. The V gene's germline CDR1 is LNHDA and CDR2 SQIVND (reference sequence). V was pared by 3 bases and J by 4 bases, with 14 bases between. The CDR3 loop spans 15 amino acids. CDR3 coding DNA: TGTGCCAGTAGTATCCGAGGCGATCTACCAGATACGCAGTATTTT. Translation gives CASSIRGDLPDTQYF.

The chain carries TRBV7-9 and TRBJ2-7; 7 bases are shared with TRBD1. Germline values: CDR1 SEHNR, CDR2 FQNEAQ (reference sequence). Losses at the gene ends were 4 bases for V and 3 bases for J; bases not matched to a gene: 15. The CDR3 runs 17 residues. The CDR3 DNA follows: TGTGCCAGCAGCTCTACCCTACTCGACAGGGTCGGCTACGAGCAGTACTTC. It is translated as CASSSTLLDRVGYEQYF.

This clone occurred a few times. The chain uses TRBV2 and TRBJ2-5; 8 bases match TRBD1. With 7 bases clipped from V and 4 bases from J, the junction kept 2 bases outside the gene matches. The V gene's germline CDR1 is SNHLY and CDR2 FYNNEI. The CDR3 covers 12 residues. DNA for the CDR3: TGTGCCAGCACCGGGACAGGAGAGACCCAGTACTTC. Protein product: CASTGTGETQYF.

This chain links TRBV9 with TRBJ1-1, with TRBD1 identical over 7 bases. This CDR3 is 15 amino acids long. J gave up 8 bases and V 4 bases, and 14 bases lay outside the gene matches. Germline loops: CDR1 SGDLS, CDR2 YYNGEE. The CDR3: CASSPEGAGSAEAFF. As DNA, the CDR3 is TGTGCCAGCAGCCCCGAGGGGGCGGGCAGCGCAGAAGCTTTCTTT. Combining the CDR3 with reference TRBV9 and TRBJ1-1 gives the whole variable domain DSGVTQTPKHLITATGQRVTLRCSPRSGDLSVYWYQQSLDQGLQFLIQYYNGEERAKGNILERFSAQQFPDLHSELNLSSLELGDSALYFCASSPEGAGSAEAFFGQGTRLTVV.

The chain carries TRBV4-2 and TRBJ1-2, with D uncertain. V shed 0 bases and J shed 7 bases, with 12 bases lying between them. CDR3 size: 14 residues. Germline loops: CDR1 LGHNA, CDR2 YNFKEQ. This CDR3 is CASSQDLGGFGYTF. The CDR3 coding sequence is TGTGCCAGCAGCCAAGATCTGGGAGGGTTTGGCTACACCTTC.